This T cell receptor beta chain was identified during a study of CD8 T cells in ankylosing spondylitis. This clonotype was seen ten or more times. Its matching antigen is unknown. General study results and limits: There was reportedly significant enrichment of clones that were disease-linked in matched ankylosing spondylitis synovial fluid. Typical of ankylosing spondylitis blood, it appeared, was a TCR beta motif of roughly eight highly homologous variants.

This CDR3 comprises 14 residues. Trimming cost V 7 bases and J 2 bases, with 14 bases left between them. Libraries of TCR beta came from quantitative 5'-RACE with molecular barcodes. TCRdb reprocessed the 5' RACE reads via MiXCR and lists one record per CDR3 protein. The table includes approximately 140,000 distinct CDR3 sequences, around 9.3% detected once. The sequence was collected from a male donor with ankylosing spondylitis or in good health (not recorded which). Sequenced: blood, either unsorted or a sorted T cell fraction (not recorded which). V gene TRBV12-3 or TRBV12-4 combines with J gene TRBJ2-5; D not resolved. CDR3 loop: CASTHEVAQETQYF. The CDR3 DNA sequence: TGTGCCAGCACTCACGAAGTGGCGCAAGAGACCCAGTACTTC.